This T cell receptor beta chain was profiled in a study of tissue T cells after allogeneic stem cell transplantation. Study-wide points: Shared clones across patients were few; motif clustering revealed tissue-specific shared signatures. Anatomically similar tissues had similar TCR repertoires within each patient.

Assay: immunoSEQ multiplex PCR; the TCRdb copy retains only in-frame clones and omits some. The sample has 10,000 to 15,000 clones, 70% seen once. On this clone itself: The antigen remains undetermined.

The sample in question was tissue from the right colon, obtained at autopsy. This TCR was sampled from a woman between 18 and 50 years old with breast cancer.

In DNA, the CDR3 is TGTGCCAGCAGCCGCTCCGGGACAGTTGAAAAACTGTTTTTT. Translated: CASSRSGTVEKLFF. This chain joins TRBV5-8 and TRBJ1-4; the match to TRBD1 covers 7 bases. The germline V gene has CDR1 SGHTS and CDR2 YDEGEE. The CDR3 covers 14 residues. The V and J ends lost 4 bases and 7 bases, in that order; junction bases with no gene match: 7.